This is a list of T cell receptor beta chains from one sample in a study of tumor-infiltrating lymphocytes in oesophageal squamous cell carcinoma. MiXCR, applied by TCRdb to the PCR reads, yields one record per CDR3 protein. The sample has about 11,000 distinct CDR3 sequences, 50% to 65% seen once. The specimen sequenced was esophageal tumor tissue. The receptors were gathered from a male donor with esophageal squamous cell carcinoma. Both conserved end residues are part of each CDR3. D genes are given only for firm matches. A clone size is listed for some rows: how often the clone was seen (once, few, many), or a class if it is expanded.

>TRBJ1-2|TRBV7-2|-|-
CASSLAMAGTNYGYTF
TGTGCCAGCAGCTTAGCGATGGCAGGGACGAACTATGGCTACACCTTC
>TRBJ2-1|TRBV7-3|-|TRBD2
CASSLKGAGTSTRSSYNEQFF
TGTGCCAGCAGCTTAAAGGGAGCCGGGACTAGCACACGTTCTTCCTACAATGAGCAGTTCTTC
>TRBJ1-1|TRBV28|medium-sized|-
CASSFHGGNTEAFF
TGTGCCAGCAGTTTCCACGGGGGGAACACTGAAGCTTTCTTT
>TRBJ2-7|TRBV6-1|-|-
CASSKGLGGYEQYF
TGTGCCAGCAGTAAGGGCCTTGGGGGCTACGAGCAGTACTTC
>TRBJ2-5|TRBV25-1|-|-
CASSDPLAAHQETQYF
TGTGCCAGCAGTGACCCACTAGCAGCCCACCAAGAGACCCAGTACTTC
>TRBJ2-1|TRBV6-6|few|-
CASSYSPVAAYNEQFF
TGTGCCAGCAGTTACTCCCCGGTAGCGGCCTACAATGAGCAGTTCTTC
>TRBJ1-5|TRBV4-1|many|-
CASSQEWFPAVTAQHF
TGCGCCAGCAGCCAAGAATGGTTCCCCGCCGTCACGGCCCAGCATTTT
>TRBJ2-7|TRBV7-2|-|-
CASSFFYEQYF
TGTGCCAGCAGCTTTTTCTACGAGCAGTACTTC
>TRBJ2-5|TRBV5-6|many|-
CASSFYSQETQYF
TGTGCCAGCAGCTTCTACAGCCAAGAGACCCAGTACTTC
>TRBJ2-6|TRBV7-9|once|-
CASSRSGAGANVLTF
TGTGCCAGCAGTCGCAGCGGAGCTGGGGCCAACGTCCTGACTTTC
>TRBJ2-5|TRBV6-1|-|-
CASKEGASEQETQYF
TGTGCCAGCAAGGAGGGGGCGAGCGAACAAGAGACCCAGTACTTC
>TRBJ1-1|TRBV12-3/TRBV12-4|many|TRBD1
CASSPPRGWDTEAFF
TGTGCCAGCAGTCCCCCCAGGGGGTGGGACACTGAAGCTTTCTTT
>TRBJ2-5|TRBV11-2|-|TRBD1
CASSSGQGIETQYF
TGTGCCAGCAGCTCCGGACAGGGGATAGAGACCCAGTACTTC
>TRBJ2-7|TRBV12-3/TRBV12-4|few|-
CASSLVNVGTIYEQYF
TGTGCCAGCAGTTTAGTTAATGTAGGGACAATCTACGAGCAGTACTTC
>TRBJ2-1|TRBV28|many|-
CASSFRPWKKGEQFF
TGTGCCAGCAGTTTTAGGCCCTGGAAGAAAGGTGAGCAGTTCTTC
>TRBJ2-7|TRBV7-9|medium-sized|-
CASSLVLGEQYF
TGTGCCAGCAGCTTAGTCTTGGGCGAGCAGTACTTC
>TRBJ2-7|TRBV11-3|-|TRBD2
CASSSGTSGRVWEQYF
TGTGCCAGCAGCTCCGGGACTAGCGGGAGGGTTTGGGAGCAGTACTTC